The present entry profiles one T cell receptor (beta chain) with its context. The antigen is not known. These data are taken from a study of cytomegalovirus exposure and HLA in healthy donors. Notes on the study in general: The authors enumerated under 200 TCR beta chains as linked to cytomegalovirus.

Assay: immunoSEQ multiplex PCR; the TCRdb copy retains only in-frame clones and omits some. The sample has approximately 65,000 clones; around 97% are singletons. The sequenced sample consisted of PBMCs. This TCR derives from a young man in good health and CMV-seronegative.

The CDR3 nucleotides are TGTGCCAGCAGTTACAGGGAAAATTCACCCCTCCACTTT. It specifies CASSYRENSPLHF. The chain has TRBV28 and TRBJ1-6; the D gene is possibly TRBD1 (6 bases). Trimming took off 4 bases at V and 7 bases at J, with 8 bases between the two ends. The CDR3 extends over 13 amino acids. CDR1 is MDHEN, CDR2 SYDVKM, per germline.